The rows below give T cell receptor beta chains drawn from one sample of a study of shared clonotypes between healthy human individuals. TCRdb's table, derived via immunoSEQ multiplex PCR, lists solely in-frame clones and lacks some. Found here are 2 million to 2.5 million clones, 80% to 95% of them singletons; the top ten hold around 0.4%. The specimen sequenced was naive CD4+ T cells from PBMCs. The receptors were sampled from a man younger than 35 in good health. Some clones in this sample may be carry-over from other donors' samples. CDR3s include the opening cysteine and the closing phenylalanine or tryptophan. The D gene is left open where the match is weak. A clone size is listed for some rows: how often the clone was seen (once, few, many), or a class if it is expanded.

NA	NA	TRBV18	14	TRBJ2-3	TGTGCCAGCTCACCAGCCACAAATACAGATACGCAGTATTTT	CASSPATNTDTQYF
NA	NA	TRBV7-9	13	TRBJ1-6	TGTGCCAGCAGCTTAGATGGGTTTTCACCCCTCCACTTT	CASSLDGFSPLHF
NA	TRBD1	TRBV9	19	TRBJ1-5	TGTGCCAGCAACGACAGGGACTTTGGTCGGACCCTTAGCAATCAGCCCCAGCATTTT	CASNDRDFGRTLSNQPQHF
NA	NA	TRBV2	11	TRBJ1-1	TGTGCCAGCGCCCGGAACACTGAAGCTTTCTTT	CASARNTEAFF
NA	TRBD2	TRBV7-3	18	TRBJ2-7	TGTGCCAGCAGAATGCCAAATAAGCTTAGAGCGGGATTCTACGAGCAGTACTTC	CASRMPNKLRAGFYEQYF
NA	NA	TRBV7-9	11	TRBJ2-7	TGTGCCAGCAGCTTAACCGACGAGCAGTACTTC	CASSLTDEQYF
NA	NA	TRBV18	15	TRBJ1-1	TGTGCCAGCTCACCTAGGGGGGGATCAAACACTGAAGCTTTCTTT	CASSPRGGSNTEAFF
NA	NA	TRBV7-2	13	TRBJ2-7	TGTGCCAGCAGCTTAGGGGCGGTCTACGAGCAGTACTTC	CASSLGAVYEQYF
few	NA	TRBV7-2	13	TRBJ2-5	TGTGCCAGCAGCTTCGACAGGCAAGAGACCCAGTACTTC	CASSFDRQETQYF
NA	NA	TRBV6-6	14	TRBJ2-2	TGTGCCAGTTCGACTAGGTTGAACACCGGGGAGCTGTTTTTT	CASSTRLNTGELFF
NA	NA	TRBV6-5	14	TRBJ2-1	TGTGCCAGCAGTTCTCTATACACATACAATGAGCAGTTCTTC	CASSSLYTYNEQFF
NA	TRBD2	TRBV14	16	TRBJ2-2	TGTGCCAGCAGCCAGACTAGCGGGATTTACACCGGGGAGCTGTTTTTT	CASSQTSGIYTGELFF
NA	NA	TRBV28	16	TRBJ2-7	TGTGCCAGCAGTTCCTCCCCCCTTTCAGTTTCCTACGAGCAGTACTTC	CASSSSPLSVSYEQYF
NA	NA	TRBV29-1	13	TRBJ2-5	TGCAGCGTTACGGGCGCAGAACAAGAGACCCAGTACTTC	CSVTGAEQETQYF
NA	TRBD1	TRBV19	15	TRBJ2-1	TGTGCCAGTAGTCCTACGGACAGGCCATACAATGAGCAGTTCTTC	CASSPTDRPYNEQFF
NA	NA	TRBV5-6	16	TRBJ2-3	TGTGCCAGCAGCTTGTACGGGTTTTCTAGCACAGATACGCAGTATTTT	CASSLYGFSSTDTQYF
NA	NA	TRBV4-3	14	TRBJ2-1	TGCGCCAGCAGCCAACAACAAGGGTACAGTGAGCAGTTCTTC	CASSQQQGYSEQFF
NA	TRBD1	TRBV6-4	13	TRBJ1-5	TGTGCCAGCAGGGACAGGGTAAATCAGCCCCAGCATTTT	CASRDRVNQPQHF
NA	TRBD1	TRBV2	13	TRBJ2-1	TGTGCCAGCAGCAAGGACAGGGGGCTTGAGCAGTTCTTC	CASSKDRGLEQFF
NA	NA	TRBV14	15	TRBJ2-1	TGTGCCAGCAGCCAAGATCTAACGAGGAGGCATGAGCAGTTCTTC	CASSQDLTRRHEQFF
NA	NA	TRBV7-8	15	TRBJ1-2	TGTGCCAGCAGCTTAACCCAAGAAGGGAACTATGGCTACACCTTC	CASSLTQEGNYGYTF
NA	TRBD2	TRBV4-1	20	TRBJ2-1	TGCGCCAGCAGCCTGACAGGGGGACTAGCGGGAGGTTCCTCCTACAATGAGCAGTTCTTC	CASSLTGGLAGGSSYNEQFF
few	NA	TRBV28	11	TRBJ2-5	TGTGCCAGCAGTTTTCAAGAGACCCAGTACTTC	CASSFQETQYF
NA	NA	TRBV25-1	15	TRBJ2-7	TGTGCCAGCAGTCCCCCCGGGACGTCAATCTACGAGCAGTACTTC	CASSPPGTSIYEQYF
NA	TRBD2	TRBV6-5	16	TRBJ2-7	TGTGCCAGCAGTTACTCGATCCTAGCGGGAGGCCGGGAGCAGTACTTC	CASSYSILAGGREQYF
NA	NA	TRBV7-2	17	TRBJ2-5	TGTGCCAGCAGCTCGTTATCAGACTACTGGGGAAAAGAGACCCAGTACTTC	CASSSLSDYWGKETQYF
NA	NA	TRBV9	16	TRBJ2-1	TGTGCCAGCAGCGTAAGGTCAGTTGGGGAATACAATGAGCAGTTCTTC	CASSVRSVGEYNEQFF
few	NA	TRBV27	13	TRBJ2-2	TGTGCCAGCAGTCGCACTTACACCGGGGAGCTGTTTTTT	CASSRTYTGELFF
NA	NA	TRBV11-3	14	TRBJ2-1	TGTGCCAGCAGCTACTCTGACGGCAACAATGAGCAGTTCTTC	CASSYSDGNNEQFF
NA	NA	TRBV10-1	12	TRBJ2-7	TGCGCCAGCAGTGACCTCCGGTCAAACAAGTACTTC	CASSDLRSNKYF
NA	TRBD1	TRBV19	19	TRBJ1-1	TGTGCCAGTAGCTCTCCATTCTTTAAACCAGGGGGCTCGAACACTGAAGCTTTCTTT	CASSSPFFKPGGSNTEAFF
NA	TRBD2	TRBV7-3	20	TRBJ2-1	TGTGCCAGCAGCCGCACCCCGGGACTAGCGGGAGGGCCGGGGGGGGATGAGCAGTTCTTC	CASSRTPGLAGGPGGDEQFF
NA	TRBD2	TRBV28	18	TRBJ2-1	TGTGCCAGCAGTGGACTAGCGGGAGCGTCATACCCCTACAATGAGCAGTTCTTC	CASSGLAGASYPYNEQFF
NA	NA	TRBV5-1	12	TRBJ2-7	TGCGCCAGCAGCTTGGACTTCTACGAGCAGTACTTC	CASSLDFYEQYF
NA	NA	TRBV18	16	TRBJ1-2	TGTGCCAGCTCACCTAGTTTACAGGAACGCGCATTCGGCTACACCTTC	CASSPSLQERAFGYTF
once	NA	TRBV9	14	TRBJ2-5	TGTGCCAGCAGCGCATATCCCGGGGAAGAGACCCAGTACTTC	CASSAYPGEETQYF
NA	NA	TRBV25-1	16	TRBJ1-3	TGTGCCAGCAGTGAATCGGGGGTGAGGGCTGGAAACACCATATATTTT	CASSESGVRAGNTIYF
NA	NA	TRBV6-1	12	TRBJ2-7	TGTGCCAGCAGCGGGTCCTCCTACGAGCAGTACTTC	CASSGSSYEQYF
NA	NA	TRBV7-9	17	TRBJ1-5	TGTGCCAGCAGCTTAGCAACAGTGGCGGGGAAAGGCCAGCCCCAGCATTTT	CASSLATVAGKGQPQHF
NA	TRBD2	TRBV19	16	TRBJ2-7	TGTGCCAGTAGTCGAAATGGACTAGCGGGATCCTACGAGCAGTACTTC	CASSRNGLAGSYEQYF
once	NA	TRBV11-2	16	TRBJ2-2	TGTGCCAGCAGCTTAGATCTGGGAGTTCGTACCGGGGAGCTGTTTTTT	CASSLDLGVRTGELFF
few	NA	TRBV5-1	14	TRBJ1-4	TGCGCCAGCAGCAACGGCACAACTAATGAAAAACTGTTTTTT	CASSNGTTNEKLFF
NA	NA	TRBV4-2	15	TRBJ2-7	TGTGCCAGCAGCCAAGGCAATAGTAAAACCTACGAGCAGTACTTC	CASSQGNSKTYEQYF
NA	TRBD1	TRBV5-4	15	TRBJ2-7	TGTGCCAGCAGCTGGCCGGGACAGGGGGCCGGCGAGCAGTACTTC	CASSWPGQGAGEQYF
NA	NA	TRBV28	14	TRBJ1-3	TGTGCCAGCAGTCCCCGGGGAGGAGGAAACACCATATATTTT	CASSPRGGGNTIYF
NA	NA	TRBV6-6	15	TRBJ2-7	TGTGCCAGCAGTTCCCCCGGGGATGCCTCCTACGAGCAGTACTTC	CASSSPGDASYEQYF
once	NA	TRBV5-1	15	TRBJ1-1	TGCGCCAGCAGCCCGCTGGTCGGGGCGAACACTGAAGCTTTCTTT	CASSPLVGANTEAFF
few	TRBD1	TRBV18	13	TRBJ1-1	TGTGCCAGCTCACCGGACAGGGACACTGAAGCTTTCTTT	CASSPDRDTEAFF
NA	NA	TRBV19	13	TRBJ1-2	TGTGCCAGTAGTATAGTAGGCAGCTATGGCTACACCTTC	CASSIVGSYGYTF
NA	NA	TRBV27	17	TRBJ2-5	TGTGCCAGACAAGGCACCGAGGAGGGGACAGACAAAGAGACCCAGTACTTC	CARQGTEEGTDKETQYF
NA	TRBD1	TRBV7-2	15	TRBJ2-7	TGTGCCAGCAGCTTAGGGGGGACAGGGCGGTACGAGCAGTACTTC	CASSLGGTGRYEQYF
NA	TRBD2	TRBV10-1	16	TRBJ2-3	TGCGCCAGCAGTGAGTCGCTAGCGGGAGCCACAGATACGCAGTATTTT	CASSESLAGATDTQYF
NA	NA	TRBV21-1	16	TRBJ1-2	TGTGCCAGCAGCAAAGGTCGGCGCGAATCCTCCTATGGCTACACCTTC	CASSKGRRESSYGYTF
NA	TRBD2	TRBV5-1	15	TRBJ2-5	TGCGCCAGCAGCTTAACTAGCGGCCCGGAAGAGACCCAGTACTTC	CASSLTSGPEETQYF
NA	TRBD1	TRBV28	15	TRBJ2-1	TGTGCCAGCAGTTTCCTGACAGGGGGCTACAATGAGCAGTTCTTC	CASSFLTGGYNEQFF
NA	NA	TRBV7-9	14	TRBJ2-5	TGTGCCAGCAGCTTATCTTCAGGGGCAGAGACCCAGTACTTC	CASSLSSGAETQYF
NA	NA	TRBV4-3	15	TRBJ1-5	TGCGCCAGCAGCCAATCCCCGAGGAGCAATCAGCCCCAGCATTTT	CASSQSPRSNQPQHF
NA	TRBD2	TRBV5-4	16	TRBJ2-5	TGTGCCAGCAGCCCGACTAGCGGGAGGAGTCAAGAGACCCAGTACTTC	CASSPTSGRSQETQYF
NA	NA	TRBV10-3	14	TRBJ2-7	TGTGCCATCAGTGGAACGACAGGTACCTACGAGCAGTACTTC	CAISGTTGTYEQYF